This TCR beta chain appears in the sequencing data of a study of cytomegalovirus exposure and HLA in healthy donors. Between the trimmed V and J ends, which lost 0 bases and 10 bases, there was a span of 11 bases. CDR1 and CDR2 (germline): SGDLS, YYNGEE. The CDR3 consists of 13 residues. For this clone: Its antigen is unknown.

Use of 60 Vbeta and 13 Jbeta primers characterized the PCR. Only in-frame clones appear in the TCRdb table, and some are missing; sequencing was by immunoSEQ multiplex PCR. Found here are 150,000 or so clones, roughly 77% of them singletons; the top ten hold 1%. Study observations and caveats: In an earlier analysis, productive rearrangement rates for most beta V segments clustered near 87% or 30%.

The TCR was taken from a woman between 50 and 59 years old in good health and CMV-seropositive. Sequenced material: PBMCs. This chain connects TRBV9 to TRBJ2-1; D may be TRBD1 (6 bases). CDR3 bases: TGTGCCAGCAGCGTAGTTGGGACACAAGAGCAGTTCTTC. Translated, it gives CASSVVGTQEQFF.